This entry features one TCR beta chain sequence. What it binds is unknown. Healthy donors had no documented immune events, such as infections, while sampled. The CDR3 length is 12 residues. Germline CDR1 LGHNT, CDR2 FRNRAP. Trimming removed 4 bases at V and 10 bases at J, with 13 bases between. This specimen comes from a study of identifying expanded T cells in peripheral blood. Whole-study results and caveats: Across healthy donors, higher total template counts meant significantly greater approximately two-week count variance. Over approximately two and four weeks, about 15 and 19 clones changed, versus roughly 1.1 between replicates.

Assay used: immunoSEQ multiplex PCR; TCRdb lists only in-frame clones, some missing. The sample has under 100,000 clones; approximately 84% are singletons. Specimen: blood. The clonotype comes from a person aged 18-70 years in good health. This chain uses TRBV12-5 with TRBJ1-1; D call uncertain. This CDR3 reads CASGSGLLGAFF. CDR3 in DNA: TGTGCTAGTGGTTCGGGCCTGCTAGGAGCTTTCTTT.